This T cell receptor (beta chain) emerged from a study of blood T cell repertoires in COVID-19. The germline CDR1 and CDR2 sequences are SGHRS and YFSETQ. This CDR3 is 15 amino acids long. The V end was cut by 6 bases, the J end by 0 bases, with 14 bases between. In its sample, this clone was seen once. Assay used: immunoSEQ multiplex PCR; TCRdb lists only in-frame clones, some missing. The data show around 69,000 clones, roughly 84% seen once. The V gene is TRBV5-1, the J gene TRBJ2-3; tentative D call: TRBD1 (5 bases). This clonotype was obtained from a man over 45 with active COVID-19. Sample: peripheral blood. The chain's CDR3 is CASTLQDISTDTQYF. CDR3 sequence (DNA): TGCGCCAGCACACTACAGGATATTAGCACAGATACGCAGTATTTT. Full variable domain (remainder filled in from reference TRBV5-1 and TRBJ2-3): KAGVTQTPRYLIKTRGQQVTLSCSPISGHRSVSWYQQTPGQGLQFLFEYFSETQRNKGNFPGRFSGRQFSNSRSEMNVSTLELGDSALYLCASTLQDISTDTQYFGPGTRLTVL.